The sequence of this TCR beta chain was determined in a study of tumor-infiltrating lymphocytes in primary liver carcinoma. It was unsorted whole blood that yielded blood RNA, and germline DNA was also extracted. Treatment-naive at the time, the patients had chronic HBV infection. Total RNA amounting to 500 ng was the source from which TCR beta cDNA was made with a constant-region primer. Three rounds of nested multiplex PCR with slightly modified ARM-PCR produced TCR beta libraries. It was with TRBV1-TRBV30 forward primers and a C-beta reverse primer that the first two PCR rounds were run, at approximately 10 cycles each. TCRdb ran MiXCR on the multiplex PCR reads and lists one entry per CDR3 protein. There are a few hundred thousand distinct CDR3 sequences in the sample; 45% to 70% occur only once, and about a sixth lies in the top ten. A few counts support this clonotype. Its cognate antigen is unknown.

V trimming: 1 base; J trimming: 4 bases; junction bases outside the gene matches: 4. Germline V gives CDR1 SGHKS, CDR2 YYEKEE (reference sequence). This CDR3 contains 14 residues. Study-level results: Tumor top-250-clone fractions significantly exceeded those of blood (p = 0.039). Bulk unsorted material prevented CD4+ and CD8+ repertoire comparison.

The specimen was peripheral blood. The TCR originated in a woman in her 30s with primary liver carcinoma and hepatitis B virus infection. J is TRBJ1-2 and V is TRBV5-5; TRBD1 aligns across 7 bases. CDR3 loop: CASSLTGVTYGYTF. CDR3 coding DNA: TGTGCCAGCAGCTTGACAGGGGTGACCTATGGCTACACCTTC.